One sample yielded the 23 T cell receptor beta chains listed below, sequenced in a study of a mutant IDH1 vaccine in newly diagnosed glioma. Time point here: week 11, during vaccination. Topical imiquimod was applied with each vaccine dose, which held 300 ug of mutant IDH1 20-mer peptide. The assay was immunoSEQ multiplex PCR, and TCRdb's table has in-frame clones only and misses some. The sample contains 20,000 to 25,000 clones, just under 90% of which appear only once. No antigen has been identified for these receptors. Specimen: PBMCs, collected from a glioma patient whose treatment included an IDH1 peptide vaccine. These receptors were collected from a woman aged 40-49 years with glioma.

The V and J genes are TRBV4-1 and TRBJ2-5; 13 bases are shared with TRBD2. This CDR3 is 17 amino acids long. V gave up 4 bases and J gave up 4 bases; unmatched junction bases: 9. The germline gives CDR1 MGHRA, CDR2 YSYEKL. The DNA of the CDR3 is TGCGCCAGCAGCCGAGGACTAGCGGGAGTGGTTAGAGAGACCCAGTACTTC. Translated: CASSRGLAGVVRETQYF.

V usage is TRBV2 and J usage is TRBJ2-2; 10 bases agree with TRBD2. CDR3 size: 15 residues. With V trimmed by 6 bases and J by 7 bases, 8 bases remained unmatched. In germline, CDR1 is SNHLY, CDR2 FYNNEI. The CDR3 region is CASRRLAGAGGELFF. Here the CDR3 DNA reads TGTGCCAGCAGACGGCTAGCGGGAGCAGGCGGGGAGCTGTTTTTT.

This chain joins TRBV19 and TRBJ2-2, with D possibly TRBD1 on 6 matching bases. The CDR3 runs 12 residues. Germline-derived CDR1 and CDR2 are LNHDA and SQIVND (reference sequence). The V and J ends lost 3 bases and 11 bases respectively, with 10 bases between them. CDR3 region: CASSMDSFELFF. In DNA, the CDR3 is TGTGCCAGTAGTATGGACAGCTTTGAGCTGTTTTTT.

This chain uses TRBV6-1 with TRBJ1-4; D unresolved. This CDR3 is built from 13 residues. The germline V and J ends were trimmed by 9 bases and 5 bases, with 13 bases remaining between them. Germline values: CDR1 MNHNS, CDR2 SASEGT. The CDR3 here is CASHFDTNEKLFF. The CDR3 DNA reads TGTGCCAGTCATTTTGACACGAATGAAAAACTGTTTTTT.

This rearrangement joins TRBV2 to TRBJ2-7; D gene unclear. CDR3 length: 12 residues. Germline-derived CDR1 and CDR2 are SNHLY and FYNNEI. With 8 bases removed from V and 6 bases from J, the gap between germline ends came to 14 bases. The chain's CDR3 is CASSAAVGEQYF. The CDR3 coding sequence is TGTGCCAGCTCCGCCGCGGTGGGCGAGCAGTACTTC.

The chain is built from TRBV6-5 and TRBJ2-5, with 8 bases aligning to TRBD2. The V and J ends lost 6 bases and 4 bases, in that order; junction bases with no gene match: 10. Germline V gene data show CDR1 as MNHEY and CDR2 as SVGAGI. The CDR3 sequence is 15 residues long. For the CDR3, the DNA is TGTGCCAGCAGAAGGACACCAAGCGGGGGAGAGACCCAGTACTTC. Its protein product is CASRRTPSGGETQYF.

The chain recombines TRBV18 with TRBJ1-6, with a tentative D call TRBD1 (6 bases). The germline V gene has CDR1 KGHSH and CDR2 LQKENI. The ends were cut back, 3 bases at V and 6 bases at J, with 9 bases in the middle. The CDR3 is 14 residues long. The CDR3 loop reads CASSPGGTNSPLHF. The DNA for the CDR3 is TGTGCCAGCTCACCCGGGGGCACTAATTCACCCCTCCACTTT.

The chain employs TRBV4-1 and TRBJ2-5; 9 positions match TRBD2. Germline V gives CDR1 MGHRA, CDR2 YSYEKL. This CDR3 contains 15 residues. Losses at the gene ends were 3 bases for V and 5 bases for J; bases not matched to a gene: 7. In nucleotides, the CDR3 is TGCGCCAGCAGCCAGATGGGACTAGCAGGCGAGACCCAGTACTTC. It yields the protein CASSQMGLAGETQYF.

J is TRBJ2-5 and V is TRBV5-1; D may correspond to TRBD1 or TRBD2 (5 bases each). Trimming pared 7 bases from V and 1 base from J, leaving 20 bases between. This CDR3 is built from 16 residues. CDR1 and CDR2 (germline): SGHRS, YFSETQ. CDR3 sequence reads: CASGDLGSPPQETQYF. The DNA for the CDR3 is TGCGCCAGCGGGGACCTTGGCAGCCCACCCCAAGAGACCCAGTACTTC.

The genes are TRBV7-9 and TRBJ1-2, with D perhaps matching TRBD1 (5 bases). V gave up 5 bases and J gave up 4 bases, with 14 bases separating them. Looked up from germline, CDR1 is SEHNR and CDR2 is FQNEAQ (reference sequence). The CDR3 runs to 14 residues. CDR3 sequence reads: CASSPGGGGYGYTF. The CDR3 DNA is TGTGCCAGCAGCCCCGGAGGTGGGGGCTATGGCTACACCTTC.

The CDR3 sequence: CAISYLREINEQFF. In DNA form, the CDR3 reads TGTGCCATCAGTTATTTGCGGGAGATCAATGAGCAGTTCTTC. This chain uses TRBV10-3 with TRBJ2-1; 7 nucleotides line up with TRBD2. V shed 5 bases, J shed 6 bases, and the junction held 7 bases outside the gene matches. The CDR3 is 14 residues long. Germline V gene sequence: CDR1 ENHRY, CDR2 SYGVKD.

The rearrangement joins TRBV5-1 to TRBJ1-2; TRBD1 matches at 7 bases. The germline V gene has CDR1 SGHRS and CDR2 YFSETQ. The CDR3 is 11 amino acids. V shed 0 bases and J 13 bases; nucleotides not matched to a gene: 3. In nucleotides, the CDR3 is TGCGCCAGCAGCTTGGACAGGGGACTCACCTTC. Its translation: CASSLDRGLTF.

CDR3 loop: CASSPPWGEGYGYTF. CDR3 in DNA: TGTGCCAGCAGCCCTCCGTGGGGGGAAGGCTATGGCTACACCTTC. The chain employs TRBV6-1 and TRBJ1-2; D perhaps matches TRBD1 (5 bases). The CDR3 length is 15 residues. V was cut by 6 bases and J by 4 bases, with 18 bases left in between. Per germline, CDR1 MNHNS and CDR2 SASEGT.

The rearrangement uses TRBV7-6 and TRBJ1-4; D gene unclear. The ends were cut back, 3 bases at V and 7 bases at J, with 9 bases in the middle. CDR1 SGHVS and CDR2 FNYEAQ come from the germline V gene. The CDR3 has 13 residues. CDR3 amino acids: CASSLSRSEKLFF. The CDR3 nucleotides are TGTGCCAGCAGCTTGAGTAGGAGTGAAAAACTGTTTTTT.

This clone has just a few counts. The genes are TRBV29-1 and TRBJ1-1; possibly TRBD1 for D (6 bases). This CDR3 contains 13 residues. Germline V gene data show CDR1 as SQVTM and CDR2 as ANQGSEA. The ends were cut back, 5 bases at V and 7 bases at J, with 17 bases in the middle. DNA of the CDR3: TGCAGCGTTCTCGCTACAGGGTTTTTTGAAGCTTTCTTT. The encoded protein is CSVLATGFFEAFF.

The chain carries TRBV4-2 and TRBJ2-5, with 14 nucleotides matching TRBD2. The DNA end is more similar to TRBJ2-7, so the J call may be wrong. This CDR3 region has 19 residues. The V gene's germline CDR1 is LGHNA and CDR2 YNFKEQ. CDR3 loop: CASSRTGLAGVIPSYEQYF. As DNA, the CDR3 is TGTGCCAGCAGCCGAACGGGACTAGCGGGAGTAATCCCTTCCTACGAGCAGTACTTC.

Here the CDR3 DNA reads TGCGCCAGCAGCCAAGAGTACCCGGTTGCGGGAGGTACCGGGGAGCTGTTTTTT. This sequence encodes CASSQEYPVAGGTGELFF. The rearrangement links TRBV4-1 to TRBJ2-2; TRBD2 aligns across 8 bases. With V trimmed by 0 bases and J by 5 bases, 11 bases remained unmatched. CDR1 is MGHRA, CDR2 YSYEKL, per germline. The CDR3 is made up of 18 amino acids.

V and J are TRBV5-6 and TRBJ1-1; the match to TRBD1 covers 7 bases. Losses at the gene ends were 5 bases for V and 2 bases for J; bases not matched to a gene: 3. The CDR3 loop spans 13 amino acids. Per germline, CDR1 SGHDT and CDR2 YYEEEE. The chain's CDR3 is CASRRQGNTEAFF. CDR3 nucleotides: TGTGCCAGCAGGCGACAGGGAAACACTGAAGCTTTCTTT.

The gene calls are TRBV4-2 and TRBJ1-1; D not resolved. CDR3 length: 15 amino acids. With 0 bases removed from V and 0 bases from J, the gap between germline ends came to 8 bases. Germline lookup yields CDR1 LGHNA and CDR2 YNFKEQ. The CDR3 bases are TGTGCCAGCAGCCAAGAGTCAGTAGTGAACACTGAAGCTTTCTTT. Protein product: CASSQESVVNTEAFF.

The genes are TRBV4-3 and TRBJ2-2; no definite D call. The V gene lost 0 bases and the J gene lost 5 bases, with 4 bases spanning the gap. The CDR3 length is 13 residues. Germline lookup yields CDR1 LGHNA and CDR2 YSLEER. The DNA for the CDR3 is TGCGCCAGCAGCCAAGATGCGACCGGGGAGCTGTTTTTT. Translated: CASSQDATGELFF.

The chain links TRBV7-2 to TRBJ1-6; D not resolved. V lost 1 base and J lost 11, with 6 bases in between. The length of the CDR3 is 12 residues. From germline, CDR1 is SGHTA and CDR2 FQGNSA. The DNA of the CDR3 is TGTGCCAGCAGCTTAGGTCATCCACCCCTCCACTTT. Its protein is CASSLGHPPLHF.

V gene TRBV5-1 combines with J gene TRBJ2-2; no reliable D call. Trimming shortened V by 3 bases and J by 0 bases, and 6 bases separated the two germline ends. The CDR3 loop spans 14 amino acids. Germline V gene lookup returns CDR1 SGHRS and CDR2 YFSETQ. CDR3 sequence: CASSYLANTGELFF. The CDR3 coding sequence is TGCGCCAGCAGCTACCTAGCGAACACCGGGGAGCTGTTTTTT.

The chain carries TRBV7-2 and TRBJ2-2; unclear D gene. CDR3 length equals 14 residues. Trimming left V 3 bases short and J 1 base short, with 6 bases between. In germline, CDR1 is SGHTA, CDR2 FQGNSA. The CDR3 DNA is TGTGCCAGCAGCTTCCCCCGGAACACCGGGGAGCTGTTTTTT. Protein sequence: CASSFPRNTGELFF.